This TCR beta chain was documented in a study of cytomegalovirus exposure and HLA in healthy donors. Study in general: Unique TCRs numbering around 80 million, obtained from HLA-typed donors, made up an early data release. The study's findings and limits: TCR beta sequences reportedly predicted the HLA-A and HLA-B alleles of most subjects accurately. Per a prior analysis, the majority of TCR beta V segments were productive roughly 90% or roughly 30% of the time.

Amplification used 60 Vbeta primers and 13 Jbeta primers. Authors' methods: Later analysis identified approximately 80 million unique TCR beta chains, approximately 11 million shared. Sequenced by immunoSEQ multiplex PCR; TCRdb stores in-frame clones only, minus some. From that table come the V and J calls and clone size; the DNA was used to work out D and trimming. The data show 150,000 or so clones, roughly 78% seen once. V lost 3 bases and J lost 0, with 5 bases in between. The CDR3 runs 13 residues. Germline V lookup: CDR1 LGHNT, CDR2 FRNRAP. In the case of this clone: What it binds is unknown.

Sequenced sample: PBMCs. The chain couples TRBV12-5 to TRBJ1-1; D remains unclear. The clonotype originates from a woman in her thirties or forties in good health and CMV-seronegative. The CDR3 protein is CASGLEMNTEAFF. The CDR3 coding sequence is TGTGCTAGTGGTTTAGAGATGAACACTGAAGCTTTCTTT.